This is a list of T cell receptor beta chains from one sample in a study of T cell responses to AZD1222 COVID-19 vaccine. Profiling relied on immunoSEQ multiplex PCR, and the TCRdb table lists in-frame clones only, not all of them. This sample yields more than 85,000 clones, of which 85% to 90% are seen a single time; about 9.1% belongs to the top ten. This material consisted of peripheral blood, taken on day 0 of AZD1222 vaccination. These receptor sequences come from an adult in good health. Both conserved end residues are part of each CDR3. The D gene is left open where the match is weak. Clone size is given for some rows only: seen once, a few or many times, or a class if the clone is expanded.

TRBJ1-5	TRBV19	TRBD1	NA	TGTGCCAGTAGGCAAACAGGGGCGAATCAGCCCCAGCATTTT	CASRQTGANQPQHF
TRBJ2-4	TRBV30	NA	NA	TGTGCCTGGAGTGTTTGGGTAGGAGCCAAAAACATTCAGTACTTC	CAWSVWVGAKNIQYF
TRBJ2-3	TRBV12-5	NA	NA	TGTGCTAGTCTAAAGGGAGTTCTCACAGATACGCAGTATTTT	CASLKGVLTDTQYF
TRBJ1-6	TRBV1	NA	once	TGCACCAGCAGCCGGGCCAATTCACCCCTCCACTTT	CTSSRANSPLHF
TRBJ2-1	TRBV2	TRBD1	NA	TGTGCCAGCAGCCACCCGGGACAGGGTTGGCATGAGCAGTTCTTC	CASSHPGQGWHEQFF
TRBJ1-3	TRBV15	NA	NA	TGTGCCACCAGCAGAGATGCAGGGGCTACGGGAAACACCATATATTTT	CATSRDAGATGNTIYF
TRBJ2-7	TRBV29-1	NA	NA	TGCAGCGTTAACCGGGACGGAGGCGAGCAGTACTTC	CSVNRDGGEQYF
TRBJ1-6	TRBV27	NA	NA	TGTGCCAGCAGTTTCCGGAGTCCCTATAATTCACCCCTCCACTTT	CASSFRSPYNSPLHF
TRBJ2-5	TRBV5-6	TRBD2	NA	TGTGCCAGCAGCGGAAGCGGGAGCTGGGGGGAGACCCAGTACTTC	CASSGSGSWGETQYF
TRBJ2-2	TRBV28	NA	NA	TGTGCCAGCAGTCCACTGCCCACCGGGGAGCTGTTTTTT	CASSPLPTGELFF
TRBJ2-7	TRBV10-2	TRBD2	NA	TGCGCCAGCAGGGTCCTTAGCGGGCTACCCTACGAGCAGTACTTC	CASRVLSGLPYEQYF
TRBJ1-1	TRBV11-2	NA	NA	TGTGCCAGCAGCCAAGAAGCAGGGGTAGCTTTCTTT	CASSQEAGVAFF
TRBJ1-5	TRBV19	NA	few	TGTGCCACCGGAGTTGGGGCCCAGCATTTT	CATGVGAQHF
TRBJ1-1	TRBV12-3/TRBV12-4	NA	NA	TGTGCCATCTCTCTACAGGGGAACACTGAAGCTTTCTTT	CAISLQGNTEAFF
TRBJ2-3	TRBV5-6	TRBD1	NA	TGTGCCAGCAGCGTTGGGACAGGGAGAAATACGCAGTATTTT	CASSVGTGRNTQYF
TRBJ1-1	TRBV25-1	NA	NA	TGTGCCAGCAGTTTTGGGGGAGCTGAAGCTTTCTTT	CASSFGGAEAFF
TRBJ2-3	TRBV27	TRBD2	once	TGTGCCAGCAGTTTCTCTGCGGGGGTGCATACGCAGTATTTT	CASSFSAGVHTQYF
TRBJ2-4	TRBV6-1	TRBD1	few	TGTGCCAGCAGTGACAGAAACCGGGACAGGGGTTACATTCAGTACTTC	CASSDRNRDRGYIQYF
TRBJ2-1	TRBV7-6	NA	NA	TGTGCCAGCAGCAATCGGGGGCACAATGAGCAGTTCTTC	CASSNRGHNEQFF
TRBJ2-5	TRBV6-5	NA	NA	TGTGCCGCCGACCGGAGCGGAGGTAATGGGGAGACCCAGTACTTC	CAADRSGGNGETQYF
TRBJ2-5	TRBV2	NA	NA	TGTGCCAGCATGCGGAGCTTCCAAGAGACCCAGTACTTC	CASMRSFQETQYF